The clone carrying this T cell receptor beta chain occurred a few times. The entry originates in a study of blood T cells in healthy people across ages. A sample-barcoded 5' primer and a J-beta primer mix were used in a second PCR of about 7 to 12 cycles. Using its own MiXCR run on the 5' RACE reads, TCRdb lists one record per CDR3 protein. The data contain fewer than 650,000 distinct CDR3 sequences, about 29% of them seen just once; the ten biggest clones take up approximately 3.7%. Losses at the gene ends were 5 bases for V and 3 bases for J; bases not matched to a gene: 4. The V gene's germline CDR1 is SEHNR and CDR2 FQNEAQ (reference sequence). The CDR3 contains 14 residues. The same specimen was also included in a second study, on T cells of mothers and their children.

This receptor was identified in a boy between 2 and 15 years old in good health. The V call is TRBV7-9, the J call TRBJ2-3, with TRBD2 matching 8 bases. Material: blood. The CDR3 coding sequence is TGTGCCAGCAGCCTGACTAGCGCGACAGATACGCAGTATTTT. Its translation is CASSLTSATDTQYF.